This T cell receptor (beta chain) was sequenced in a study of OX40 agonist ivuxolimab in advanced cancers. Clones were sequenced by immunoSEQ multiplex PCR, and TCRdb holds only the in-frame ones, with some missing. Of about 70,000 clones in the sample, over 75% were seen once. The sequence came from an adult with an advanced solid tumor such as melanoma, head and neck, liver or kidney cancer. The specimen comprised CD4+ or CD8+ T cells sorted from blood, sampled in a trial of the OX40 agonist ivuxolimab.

In DNA, the CDR3 is TGTGCCAGCTCGTCTGTCATTCGGGAACAGGGGAGCACTGAAGCTTTCTTT. It codes for CASSSVIREQGSTEAFF. The chain employs TRBV18 and TRBJ1-1; 7 bases map to TRBD1. The germline gives CDR1 KGHSH, CDR2 LQKENI. This CDR3 has 17 amino acids. The ends lost 6 bases at V and 4 bases at J; junction bases unmatched: 17. Combining the CDR3 with reference TRBV18 and TRBJ1-1 gives the whole variable domain NAGVMQNPRHLVRRRGQEARLRCSPMKGHSHVYWYRQLPEEGLKFMVYLQKENIIDESGMPKERFSAEFPKEGPSILRIQQVVRGDSAAYFCASSSVIREQGSTEAFFGQGTRLTVV.